This passage covers 17 T cell receptor beta chains from one sample sequenced in a study of CD8 T cells in Susac syndrome. Random hexamers primed reverse transcription of about 0.45 to 1 ug RNA. TCRdb analysed the immunoSEQ multiplex PCR reads with MiXCR anew, one entry per CDR3 protein. Of 85,000 to 130,000 distinct CDR3 sequences in the sample, approximately 94% are singletons; the top ten hold 0.4% to 0.5%. Sequenced input: CD8+ T cells from PBMCs. These receptor sequences come from a human donor with Susac syndrome.

This clonotype was recorded once. This chain uses TRBV20-1 with TRBJ1-2, with D tentatively TRBD1 (5 bases). The CDR3 has 13 amino acids. Deletions cut 6 bases from V and 7 bases from J, with 18 bases between. Germline values: CDR1 DFQATT, CDR2 SNEGSKA (reference sequence). The CDR3 DNA is TGCAGTGCCCTAGCGGCGGGGCTAGGTGGCTACACCTTC. Amino acids: CSALAAGLGGYTF.

The chain links TRBV7-6 to TRBJ1-6, with 9 bases aligning to TRBD1. V was clipped by 4 bases and J by 10 bases; unmatched bases: 17. Looked up from germline, CDR1 is SGHVS and CDR2 is FNYEAQ. CDR3 size: 18 residues. CDR3 loop: CASSSRGRRDREGSPLHF. CDR3 DNA: TGTGCCAGCAGCTCGCGAGGACGCCGGGACAGGGAGGGATCACCCCTCCACTTT. Combining the CDR3 with reference TRBV7-6 and TRBJ1-6 gives the whole variable domain GAGVSQSPRYKVTKRGQDVALRCDPISGHVSLYWYRQALGQGPEFLTYFNYEAQQDKSGLPNDRFSAERPEGSISTLTIQRTEQRDSAMYRCASSSRGRRDREGSPLHFGNGTRLTVT.

The gene calls are TRBV18 and TRBJ2-7, with 8 bases matching TRBD1. The CDR3 totals 15 residues. The V and J ends lost 2 bases and 3 bases, in that order; junction bases with no gene match: 6. The germline CDR1 and CDR2 sequences are KGHSH and LQKENI. CDR3 coding DNA: TGTGCCAGCTCACCAGCGGACAGGGCGGACTACGAGCAGTACTTC. Translating it yields CASSPADRADYEQYF.

V is TRBV4-1 and J is TRBJ2-7; the D gene is possibly TRBD1 (6 bases). Trimming cost V 1 base and J 5 bases, with 12 bases left between them. The V gene's germline CDR1 is MGHRA and CDR2 YSYEKL. The CDR3 is 14 residues long. The CDR3 DNA reads as TGCGCCAGCAGCCAAGGACAGGTCCTCCACGAGCAGTACTTC. Translation: CASSQGQVLHEQYF.

This clonotype was recorded once. The chain uses TRBV9 and TRBJ2-7; D unresolved. The CDR3 spans 15 residues. Trimming removed 0 bases from V and 0 bases from J, with 10 bases in between. Germline V lookup: CDR1 SGDLS, CDR2 YYNGEE. The CDR3 coding sequence is TGTGCCAGCAGCGTAGGTAAAGCTAGCTCCTACGAGCAGTACTTC. It yields the protein CASSVGKASSYEQYF.

The CDR3 DNA is TGCGCCAGCAGCCAAGGCCCCCGAACTGAAGCTTTCTTT. Amino acid sequence: CASSQGPRTEAFF. V is TRBV4-3 and J is TRBJ1-1; D is undetermined. Germline CDR1 is LGHNA and CDR2 is YSLEER. V was trimmed by 1 base and J by 5 bases, leaving 8 bases between them. The CDR3 consists of 13 residues.

This rearrangement joins TRBV5-1 to TRBJ2-1; TRBD2 matches 13 bases. With 4 bases clipped from V and 5 bases from J, the junction kept 6 bases outside the gene matches. From germline, CDR1 is SGHRS and CDR2 YFSETQ. This CDR3 has 16 residues. The CDR3, as DNA: TGCGCCAGCAGCCGGACTAGCGGGGGCCTGAACAATGAGCAGTTCTTC. Translated, it gives CASSRTSGGLNNEQFF. The variable domain in full, completed from reference TRBV5-1 and TRBJ2-1, reads KAGVTQTPRYLIKTRGQQVTLSCSPISGHRSVSWYQQTPGQGLQFLFEYFSETQRNKGNFPGRFSGRQFSNSRSEMNVSTLELGDSALYLCASSRTSGGLNNEQFFGPGTRLTVL.

The genes are TRBV9 and TRBJ2-1, with D tentatively TRBD2 (7 bases). Deletions cut 3 bases from V and 4 bases from J, with 20 bases between. The CDR3 contains 17 residues. Germline V gene lookup returns CDR1 SGDLS and CDR2 YYNGEE. CDR3 DNA sequence: TGTGCCAGCAGCGCCGGGGGTGGCGGGGGCTTTTACAATGAGCAGTTCTTC. Translation gives CASSAGGGGGFYNEQFF.

The genes are TRBV27 and TRBJ2-7, with TRBD2 identical over 8 bases. Germline lookup yields CDR1 MNHEY and CDR2 SMNVEV (reference sequence). CDR3 length: 16 residues. V lost 4 bases and J lost 2; bases outside the gene matches: 10. CDR3 loop: CASSWTAGTRAYEQYF. DNA for the CDR3: TGTGCCAGCAGTTGGACCGCCGGGACTAGAGCCTACGAGCAGTACTTC.

V gene TRBV27 combines with J gene TRBJ1-3; TRBD1 matches at 7 bases. The CDR3 has 14 amino acids. Germline CDR1 is MNHEY and CDR2 is SMNVEV (reference sequence). V lost 7 bases to trimming and J lost 2 bases; unmatched junction nucleotides: 5. DNA for the CDR3: TGTGCCAGCAAAACAGGGGCCGCTGGAAACACCATATATTTT. Amino acids: CASKTGAAGNTIYF.

This clonotype has just one count. The rearrangement uses TRBV27 and TRBJ1-2; D is perhaps TRBD1 (6 bases). Germline assignment: CDR1 MNHEY and CDR2 SMNVEV (reference sequence). This CDR3 is 13 amino acids long. V lost 3 bases and J 6 bases, leaving 11 bases between the germline ends. The CDR3 bases are TGTGCCAGCAGTTTCGGGGGGCGGGATGGCTACACCTTC. It encodes CASSFGGRDGYTF.

The V and J genes are TRBV7-8 and TRBJ2-6; D gene unclear. Trimming removed 1 base from V and 0 bases from J, with 7 bases in between. The germline V gene has CDR1 SGHVS and CDR2 FQNEAQ. The CDR3 has 16 amino acids. CDR3 region: CASSLVPSSGANVLTF. The CDR3 nucleotides read TGTGCCAGCAGCTTAGTGCCAAGCTCTGGGGCCAACGTCCTGACTTTC.

J is TRBJ1-2 and V is TRBV5-4; D perhaps matches TRBD1 (5 bases). The CDR3 is made up of 14 amino acids. The germline V gene encodes CDR1 SGHNT and CDR2 YYREEE (reference sequence). V lost 0 bases and J lost 8, with 14 bases in between. The CDR3 sequence is CASSLDGGGMGYTF. The CDR3 nucleotides read TGTGCCAGCAGCTTGGATGGCGGGGGGATGGGCTACACCTTC.

This clonotype was observed once. The genes are TRBV9 and TRBJ2-1, with 8 bases lining up with TRBD2. There are 16 residues in the CDR3. V dropped 6 bases and J dropped 6; count of bases not matched to a gene: 14. The germline CDR1 and CDR2 sequences are SGDLS and YYNGEE. CDR3 bases: TGTGCCAGCAATCTGTGGGCTAGCGGGCCCTCCAATGAGCAGTTCTTC. It encodes CASNLWASGPSNEQFF.

This clonotype has only one observation. The V and J genes are TRBV20-1 and TRBJ1-5; D may be TRBD1 (5 bases). Germline V gives CDR1 DFQATT, CDR2 SNEGSKA (reference sequence). This CDR3 region has 15 residues. V dropped 0 bases and J dropped 4 bases, with 13 bases sitting between them. CDR3 bases: TGCAGTGCTAGAGATTCCGGGGCCATTAATCAGCCCCAGCATTTT. This translates into CSARDSGAINQPQHF.

The chain links TRBV4-2 to TRBJ2-3; no firm D call. Germline assignment: CDR1 LGHNA and CDR2 YNFKEQ. The CDR3 contains 12 residues. V lost 2 bases to trimming and J lost 4 bases, with 4 bases between them. CDR3 in amino acids: CASSQNPDTQYF. As DNA, the CDR3 is TGTGCCAGCAGCCAAAATCCAGATACGCAGTATTTT.

V is TRBV7-9 and J is TRBJ2-3; possibly TRBD2 for D (5 bases). The CDR3 runs 11 residues. V was cut by 4 bases and J by 10 bases, with 9 bases left in between. The germline CDR1 and CDR2 sequences are SEHNR and FQNEAQ (reference sequence). CDR3: CASSSELAQYF. CDR3 in DNA: TGTGCCAGCAGCTCAGAACTAGCGCAGTATTTT.